The 27 T cell receptor beta chains listed next were all sequenced from one sample in a study of Ad26.COV2.S vaccination and SARS-CoV-2 variants. Treatment denoted: some 20 received Ad26.COV2.S at low or high dose, single or two shots; about five received placebo; per-sample allocation not given. The samples were gathered on day 63 after the first injection of vaccine or placebo. Clones were sequenced by immunoSEQ multiplex PCR, and TCRdb holds only the in-frame ones, with some missing. The sample lists some 350,000 clones; more than 75% were seen once. The input for sequencing was peripheral blood, taken in a trial of Ad26.COV2.S vaccine versus placebo. The source is a person between 18 and 65 years old who received the Ad26.COV2.S COVID-19 vaccine or a placebo.

The chain recombines TRBV12-3 or TRBV12-4 with TRBJ2-5; possibly TRBD1 or TRBD2 for D (5 bases each). Trimming shortened V by 8 bases and J by 7 bases, and 14 bases separated the two germline ends. The CDR3 runs to 12 residues. The CDR3 reads CASFQYGGTQYF. The CDR3 bases are TGTGCCAGCTTTCAATATGGGGGGACCCAGTACTTC.

V gene TRBV11-2 combines with J gene TRBJ1-1; 8 bases match TRBD1. The CDR3 sequence is 15 residues long. The V gene end was trimmed by 1 base and the J gene end by 6 bases; junction bases not matched to a gene: 7. Germline values: CDR1 SGHAT, CDR2 FQNNGV. The DNA of the CDR3 is TGTGCCAGCAGCTTAGCCTTGGACAGGGCGGCTGAAGCTTTCTTT. It specifies CASSLALDRAAEAFF.

To note about this clone: This CDR3 is also generated by other DNA sequences in the sample. The V and J genes are TRBV5-1 and TRBJ1-1; D is ambiguous. Germline lookup yields CDR1 SGHRS and CDR2 YFSETQ. CDR3 length: 14 amino acids. Between the trimmed V and J ends, which lost 4 bases and 0 bases, there was a span of 10 bases. The DNA for the CDR3 is TGCGCCAGCAGCCCCACCGGGCTGAACACTGAAGCTTTCTTT. It translates to CASSPTGLNTEAFF.

The V and J genes are TRBV18 and TRBJ1-4; 7 nucleotides match TRBD1. The V gene's germline CDR1 is KGHSH and CDR2 LQKENI. The CDR3 consists of 16 residues. The J segment lost 0 bases and the V segment lost 0 bases, leaving 1 base of the junction unmatched. CDR3 DNA sequence: TGTGCCAGCTCACCACCTGGGACAGCAACTAATGAAAAACTGTTTTTT. This codes for CASSPPGTATNEKLFF.

The chain is built from TRBV19 and TRBJ1-1; D ambiguous. V was trimmed by 5 bases and J by 5 bases, leaving 12 bases between them. The CDR3 covers 13 residues. The germline V gene has CDR1 LNHDA and CDR2 SQIVND (reference sequence). CDR3 bases: TGTGCCAGTAGTTCGCAAATCGGGACTGAAGCTTTCTTT. It translates to CASSSQIGTEAFF.

J is TRBJ1-2 and V is TRBV5-1; D is unclear. This CDR3 is 14 amino acids long. Germline CDR1 and CDR2: SGHRS and YFSETQ. Trimming left V 4 bases short and J 2 bases short, with 12 bases between. CDR3 bases: TGCGCCAGCAGCCCGGAGGGTTTAAACTATGGCTACACCTTC. Protein sequence: CASSPEGLNYGYTF.

The chain couples TRBV30 to TRBJ2-1; perhaps D is TRBD1 or TRBD2 (7 bases each). CDR3 length: 14 amino acids. Looked up from germline, CDR1 is GTSNPN and CDR2 is SVGIG (reference sequence). Deletions cut 1 base from V and 12 bases from J, with 19 bases between. Here the CDR3 reads CAWSELAQGGAQFF. In nucleotides, the CDR3 is TGTGCCTGGAGTGAACTAGCCCAGGGGGGGGCGCAGTTCTTC. Supplemented by reference TRBV30 and TRBJ2-1, the full variable domain reads SQTIHQWPATLVQPVGSPLSLECTVEGTSNPNLYWYRQAAGRGLQLLFYSVGIGQISSEVPQNLSASRPQDRQFILSSKKLLLSDSGFYLCAWSELAQGGAQFFGPGTRLTVL.

This CDR3 is CASSLVDNGMGTGELFF. The DNA for the CDR3 is TGTGCCAGCTCACTCGTCGACAACGGGATGGGCACCGGGGAGCTGTTTTTT. This chain links TRBV18 with TRBJ2-2, with D tentatively TRBD2 (5 bases). The CDR3 is 17 residues long. Trimming pared 4 bases from V and 4 bases from J, leaving 19 bases between. The V gene's germline CDR1 is KGHSH and CDR2 LQKENI.

Only a few counts were recorded for this clone. The CDR3 DNA follows: TGTGCCATCAGTGACTCGACAGGGACGGGGAATTCACCCCTCCACTTT. Translating it yields CAISDSTGTGNSPLHF. The chain joins TRBV10-3 to TRBJ1-6; 7 nucleotides align to TRBD1. Germline V CDR1 and CDR2: ENHRY, SYGVKD. The V and J ends lost 3 bases and 7 bases, in that order; junction bases with no gene match: 9. This CDR3 is 16 amino acids long.

The chain has TRBV5-8 and TRBJ2-5; D is unresolved. The germline V and J ends were trimmed by 2 bases and 5 bases, with 19 bases remaining between them. Germline assignment: CDR1 SGHTS and CDR2 YDEGEE. The CDR3 length is 16 residues. CDR3: CASSLRSRVAWETQYF. The CDR3 DNA follows: TGTGCCAGCAGCTTACGAAGCCGGGTCGCTTGGGAGACCCAGTACTTC.

The V call is TRBV7-2, the J call TRBJ2-5; D gene ambiguous. With 1 base removed from V and 10 bases from J, the gap between germline ends came to 7 bases. CDR3 size: 11 residues. Germline V CDR1 and CDR2: SGHTA, FQGNSA. The CDR3 here is CASSLELVQYF. CDR3 coding DNA: TGTGCCAGCAGCTTAGAATTGGTCCAGTACTTC. The full variable domain, rest sourced from reference TRBV7-2 and TRBJ2-5, is GAGVSQSPSNKVTEKGKDVELRCDPISGHTALYWYRQSLGQGLEFLIYFQGNSAPDKSGLPSDRFSAERTGGSVSTLTIQRTQQEDSAVYLCASSLELVQYFGPGTRLLVL.

The V and J genes are TRBV9 and TRBJ2-5; D unclear. CDR3 size: 14 residues. V gave up 0 bases and J gave up 3 bases, with 9 bases separating them. Germline CDR1 and CDR2: SGDLS and YYNGEE. CDR3 in amino acids: CASSVGAYKETQYF. The CDR3 DNA sequence: TGTGCCAGCAGCGTAGGCGCATATAAAGAGACCCAGTACTTC.

The chain employs TRBV18 and TRBJ1-3; perhaps TRBD1 as D (5 bases). The germline gives CDR1 KGHSH, CDR2 LQKENI. This CDR3 region has 16 residues. Trimming removed 3 bases at V and 7 bases at J, with 19 bases between. CDR3 sequence (DNA): TGTGCCAGCTCACCTCTCCCTGTGGGGGTGTGGAACACCATATATTTT. Protein: CASSPLPVGVWNTIYF.

The genes are TRBV12-3 or TRBV12-4 and TRBJ2-1; no firm D call. Trimming stripped 2 bases from V and 10 bases from J, with 9 bases between. This CDR3 spans 12 amino acids. In DNA, the CDR3 is TGTGCCAGCAGTTTACCCGTGTCGGAGCAGTTCTTC. Its translation: CASSLPVSEQFF.

V gene TRBV3-1 (or the pseudogene TRBV3-2) combines with J gene TRBJ1-1; D gene ambiguous. V dropped 5 bases and J dropped 4 bases, with 11 bases sitting between them. CDR1 and CDR2 from the germline V gene are LGHDT and YNNKEL (reference sequence). CDR3 length: 13 residues. CDR3 amino acids: CASSFGPGTEAFF. The CDR3 DNA is TGTGCCAGCAGCTTCGGACCAGGCACTGAAGCTTTCTTT.

The rearrangement links TRBV3-1 (or the pseudogene TRBV3-2) to TRBJ2-3, with a weak D call TRBD1 (6 bases). CDR1 LGHDT and CDR2 YNNKEL come from the germline V gene (reference sequence). V lost 4 bases and J lost 1, with 15 bases in between. The CDR3 contains 16 residues. The CDR3 protein is CASSRLVAGGTDTQYF. The CDR3 region has the DNA TGTGCCAGCAGCCGTTTGGTGGCAGGGGGCACAGATACGCAGTATTTT.

The J gene is TRBJ2-5, the V gene TRBV4-3, with 10 positions matching TRBD2. Germline values: CDR1 LGHNA, CDR2 YSLEER. The CDR3 has 15 amino acids. Unmatched junction bases numbered 3, after V lost 0 bases and J lost 5 bases. The CDR3 sequence: CASSQDRTSGETQYF. Written as DNA, the CDR3 is TGCGCCAGCAGCCAAGATAGGACTAGCGGTGAGACCCAGTACTTC.

The rearrangement links TRBV30 to TRBJ1-6; unclear D gene. The V end was cut by 1 base, the J end by 4 bases, with 11 bases between. In germline, CDR1 is GTSNPN, CDR2 SVGIG (reference sequence). CDR3 length: 15 amino acids. CDR3 bases: TGTGCCTGGAGTGGGAAGACAAGTTATAATTCACCCCTCCACTTT. Its translation: CAWSGKTSYNSPLHF.

CDR3 region: CASSGTRTQNEQFF. DNA for the CDR3: TGTGCCAGCTCGGGGACTAGAACGCAAAATGAGCAGTTCTTC. The chain links TRBV2 to TRBJ2-1; 8 bases align to TRBD2. The CDR3 has 14 residues. J gave up 7 bases and V 8 bases, and 10 bases lay outside the gene matches. CDR1 is SNHLY, CDR2 FYNNEI, per germline.

V gene TRBV11-3 combines with J gene TRBJ2-2; TRBD1 matches 8 bases. Per the germline V gene, CDR1 is SGHNT and CDR2 is YENEEA. The CDR3 runs 17 residues. V lost 0 bases to trimming and J lost 6 bases; unmatched junction nucleotides: 9. CDR3 nucleotides: TGTGCCAGCAGCTTAGAAACACGGACAGGGTATGCCGGGGAGCTGTTTTTT. Its translation: CASSLETRTGYAGELFF.

The V and J genes are TRBV10-1 and TRBJ1-1, with unresolved D. The CDR3 runs 12 residues. V gave up 3 bases and J gave up 4 bases, with 6 bases separating them. Germline V gene sequence: CDR1 WNHNN, CDR2 SYGVQD (reference sequence). The CDR3 loop is CASSERGTEAFF. CDR3 nucleotide sequence: TGCGCCAGCAGTGAAAGAGGCACTGAAGCTTTCTTT.

The chain has TRBV4-1 and TRBJ2-2; no firm D call. Germline V gene data show CDR1 as MGHRA and CDR2 as YSYEKL. Trimming took 4 bases from V and 3 from J, leaving 9 bases between them. This CDR3 region has 14 residues. The CDR3 coding sequence is TGCGCCAGCAGCCTCCGGGTACACACCGGGGAGCTGTTTTTT. Translation: CASSLRVHTGELFF.

The chain recombines TRBV18 with TRBJ1-4; D not resolved. This CDR3 contains 16 residues. CDR1 is KGHSH, CDR2 LQKENI, per germline. Trimming stripped 3 bases from V and 3 bases from J, with 14 bases between. CDR3 protein: CASSPFPVYANEKLFF. The CDR3 coding sequence is TGTGCCAGCTCACCGTTTCCCGTTTACGCTAATGAAAAACTGTTTTTT.

The chain combines TRBV4-3 with TRBJ2-2; 15 bases map to TRBD2. The V segment lost 0 bases and the J segment 4 bases; nucleotides outside the gene matches: 9. The CDR3 totals 20 residues. CDR1 is LGHNA and CDR2 is YSLEER in the germline V gene. The DNA for the CDR3 is TGCGCCAGCAGCCAAGACGGGACTAGCGGGGGGCTCCGAGGCACCGGGGAGCTGTTTTTT. Its protein product is CASSQDGTSGGLRGTGELFF.

The chain uses TRBV10-3 and TRBJ2-5; 8 bases line up with TRBD2. The CDR3 is made up of 16 amino acids. The ends lost 5 bases at V and 5 bases at J; junction bases unmatched: 13. Germline CDR1 and CDR2: ENHRY and SYGVKD. CDR3 in amino acids: CAISSTPGGPSETQYF. CDR3 DNA: TGTGCCATCAGTTCGACGCCGGGAGGGCCTTCGGAGACCCAGTACTTC.

The rearrangement uses TRBV18 and TRBJ1-3; no reliable D call. Trimming removed 3 bases at V and 4 bases at J, with 13 bases between. The CDR3 has 15 amino acids. Germline V gives CDR1 KGHSH, CDR2 LQKENI. CDR3 coding DNA: TGTGCCAGCTCACCGTACCCCACGGAGGGAAACACCATATATTTT. This sequence encodes CASSPYPTEGNTIYF.

DNA of the CDR3: TGTGCCAGCAGCTCCCTGCTCCCCGGGACACCTAGCTCCTACAATGAGCAGTTCTTC. Translated, it gives CASSSLLPGTPSSYNEQFF. The rearrangement joins TRBV11-2 to TRBJ2-1; possibly TRBD1 for D (6 bases). The V end lost 4 bases, the J end lost 0 bases, and 22 bases lay between the germline ends. This CDR3 spans 19 amino acids. Germline-derived CDR1 and CDR2 are SGHAT and FQNNGV.